One sample yielded the 22 T cell receptor beta chains listed below, sequenced in a study of T cell clonotyping in hematopoietic cell transplantation. Method: immunoSEQ multiplex PCR; TCRdb's copy keeps in-frame clones and lacks some. The sample includes 15,000 to 20,000 clones, more than 75% seen only once; the top ten take roughly 4.2%. Sequenced here: PBMCs, sampled 100 days after allogeneic stem cell transplant. The source of these receptors is a male patient over 55 who had an allogeneic stem cell transplant from a related donor, so the T cells may come from the graft donor. Some clones in this sample may be carry-over from other donors' samples.

In its sample, this clone was seen once. The V call is TRBV30, the J call TRBJ1-6; possible D gene TRBD1, 6 bases. The CDR3 runs 16 residues. The V and J ends lost 3 bases and 3 bases respectively, with 15 bases between them. In germline, CDR1 is GTSNPN, CDR2 SVGIG (reference sequence). CDR3 sequence (DNA): TGTGCCTGGAGGAGACAGGTTTTCGTCTATAATTCACCCCTCCACTTT. Translation: CAWRRQVFVYNSPLHF. Full variable domain (outside the CDR3, taken from reference TRBV30 and TRBJ1-6): SQTIHQWPATLVQPVGSPLSLECTVEGTSNPNLYWYRQAAGRGLQLLFYSVGIGQISSEVPQNLSASRPQDRQFILSSKKLLLSDSGFYLCAWRRQVFVYNSPLHFGNGTRLTVT.

The chain couples TRBV11-2 to TRBJ1-2, with a weak D call TRBD1 (5 bases). CDR3 length: 17 amino acids. V was shortened by 3 bases and J by 1 base, with 18 bases between the two germline ends. Germline V gene data show CDR1 as SGHAT and CDR2 as FQNNGV. The CDR3 DNA sequence: TGTGCCAGCAGCTTGGCCCCTCCAGGGCTCGGTAACTATGGCTACACCTTC. Protein sequence: CASSLAPPGLGNYGYTF.

The chain carries TRBV10-3 and TRBJ2-1; 9 bases are shared with TRBD2. The V and J ends lost 0 bases and 3 bases, in that order; junction bases with no gene match: 3. The CDR3 extends over 16 amino acids. The germline gives CDR1 ENHRY, CDR2 SYGVKD. CDR3 amino acids: CAISESVTSGYNEQFF. DNA for the CDR3: TGTGCCATCAGTGAGTCGGTGACTAGCGGCTACAATGAGCAGTTCTTC.

This rearrangement joins TRBV6-6 to TRBJ1-5; TRBD1 might be the D (5 bases). CDR1 MNHNY and CDR2 SVGAGI come from the germline V gene (reference sequence). V lost 7 bases to trimming and J lost 2 bases, with 15 bases between them. This CDR3 comprises 15 residues. The CDR3 is CASTPSGPGNQPQHF. For the CDR3, the DNA is TGTGCCAGCACCCCCTCGGGGCCGGGCAATCAGCCCCAGCATTTT.

The chain has TRBV20-1 and TRBJ1-4; no firm D call. The germline V gene has CDR1 DFQATT and CDR2 SNEGSKA (reference sequence). V was cut by 3 bases and J by 8 bases, with 7 bases left in between. The CDR3 runs 11 residues. In DNA, the CDR3 is TGCAGTGCTAGGGCTGACGAAAAACTGTTTTTT. The encoded protein is CSARADEKLFF.

The chain couples TRBV28 to TRBJ1-6; D unclear. The CDR3 totals 12 residues. The germline V gene encodes CDR1 MDHEN and CDR2 SYDVKM. Trimming took 3 bases from V and 8 from J, leaving 5 bases between them. Here the CDR3 reads CASSLEDSPLHF. Here the CDR3 DNA reads TGTGCCAGCAGTTTGGAAGATTCACCCCTCCACTTT.

This chain uses TRBV15 with TRBJ1-5; tentative D call: TRBD1 (6 bases). The CDR3 has 18 amino acids. V was cut by 1 base and J by 5 bases, with 21 bases left in between. In germline, CDR1 is LNHNV, CDR2 YYDKDF (reference sequence). As DNA, the CDR3 is TGTGCCACCAGCAGAGCGTCCCTGGGGGGCGTCGAGGATCAGCCCCAGCATTTT. Translating it yields CATSRASLGGVEDQPQHF. The full variable domain, in which reference TRBV15 and TRBJ1-5 provide the parts outside the CDR3, is DAMVIQNPRYQVTQFGKPVTLSCSQTLNHNVMYWYQQKSSQAPKLLFHYYDKDFNNEADTPDNFQSRRPNTSFCFLDIRSPGLGDTAMYLCATSRASLGGVEDQPQHFGDGTRLSIL.

This clone was found a few times. The CDR3 loop is CASSDSSQAGELFF. CDR3 coding DNA: TGTGCCAGCAGTGACTCGAGTCAGGCCGGGGAGCTGTTTTTT. The chain has TRBV6-4 and TRBJ2-2; D not resolved. Germline CDR1 reads MRHNA; CDR2 reads SNTAGT. This CDR3 spans 14 amino acids. V lost 0 bases, J lost 6 bases, and 8 bases lay in between.

This sequence joins TRBV7-2 and TRBJ1-1; D remains ambiguous. The CDR3 totals 15 residues. Trimming took 1 base from V and 0 from J, leaving 9 bases between them. Germline V lookup: CDR1 SGHTA, CDR2 FQGNSA. CDR3 DNA: TGTGCCAGCAGCTTAGAAGGTGGCCTGAACACTGAAGCTTTCTTT. It codes for CASSLEGGLNTEAFF.

The chain is built from TRBV14 and TRBJ1-1, with a tentative D call TRBD1 (5 bases). CDR1 SGHDN and CDR2 FVKESK come from the germline V gene. There are 15 residues in the CDR3. V lost 1 base to trimming and J lost 0 bases, with 9 bases between them. Here the CDR3 reads CASSQAIGVNTEAFF. Here the CDR3 DNA reads TGTGCCAGCAGCCAAGCTATAGGGGTGAACACTGAAGCTTTCTTT.

This clone was seen once. The gene calls are TRBV6-1 and TRBJ2-7, with no clear D. The V gene lost 1 base and the J gene lost 5 bases, with 9 bases spanning the gap. The germline gives CDR1 MNHNS, CDR2 SASEGT. CDR3 length equals 13 residues. The CDR3 loop is CASSEVVANEQYF. The CDR3 bases are TGTGCCAGCAGTGAAGTGGTAGCCAACGAGCAGTACTTC.

The chain uses TRBV11-2 and TRBJ2-7, with D hard to call. Trimming took off 5 bases at V and 6 bases at J, with 20 bases between the two ends. The CDR3 loop spans 15 amino acids. Germline CDR1 and CDR2: SGHAT and FQNNGV. The CDR3 loop reads CASSDVRLRSAEQYF. The CDR3 DNA is TGTGCCAGCAGCGACGTTAGGCTTCGAAGCGCCGAGCAGTACTTC.

This clone was seen a single time. J is TRBJ2-3 and V is TRBV7-9, with 12 bases matching TRBD2. Germline trimming cut 4 bases from V and 7 bases from J; bases unmatched to any gene: 6. This CDR3 has 15 residues. Germline V gene data show CDR1 as SEHNR and CDR2 as FQNEAQ (reference sequence). The CDR3 is CASSSSSGRGNTQYF. In nucleotides, the CDR3 is TGTGCCAGCAGCTCCTCTAGCGGGAGGGGTAATACGCAGTATTTT.

The chain employs TRBV6-1 and TRBJ2-5, with D tentatively TRBD1 (5 bases). V lost 10 bases to trimming and J lost 2 bases, with 17 bases between them. The CDR3 spans 14 residues. Germline values: CDR1 MNHNS, CDR2 SASEGT. Written as DNA, the CDR3 is TGTGCCAACCCGGACCCGGCAGGGCAAGAGACCCAGTACTTC. Translating gives CANPDPAGQETQYF.

The V gene is TRBV4-3, the J gene TRBJ2-5; 7 bases fit TRBD2. V shed 3 bases, J shed 4 bases, and the junction held 11 bases outside the gene matches. The germline V gene encodes CDR1 LGHNA and CDR2 YSLEER. The CDR3 totals 16 residues. CDR3 sequence reads: CASSQGVAGDGETQYF. The CDR3 region has the DNA TGCGCCAGCAGCCAGGGCGTGGCGGGGGACGGAGAGACCCAGTACTTC.

The V call is TRBV7-2, the J call TRBJ1-6; no clear D gene. V lost 1 base and J lost 7, with 11 bases in between. This CDR3 has 15 amino acids. Germline CDR1 is SGHTA and CDR2 is FQGNSA. This chain's CDR3 is CASSLGPNGNSPLHF. The CDR3 region has the DNA TGTGCCAGCAGCTTAGGTCCCAATGGGAATTCACCCCTCCACTTT.

This sequence joins TRBV19 and TRBJ1-1, with 7 bases matching TRBD1. V was clipped by 8 bases and J by 1 base; unmatched bases: 4. The CDR3 loop spans 13 amino acids. Germline loops: CDR1 LNHDA, CDR2 SQIVND (reference sequence). The CDR3 DNA reads as TGTGCCAGTGGAACAGGGGCGAACACTGAAGCTTTCTTT. This translates into CASGTGANTEAFF.

The chain carries TRBV4-3 and TRBJ2-7; D might be TRBD1 (6 bases). Germline assignment: CDR1 LGHNA and CDR2 YSLEER. The V and J ends lost 0 bases and 13 bases respectively, with 16 bases between them. There are 13 residues in the CDR3. The CDR3: CASSQDRGTRGYF. In DNA, the CDR3 is TGCGCCAGCAGCCAAGATAGGGGGACCAGGGGTTACTTC.

V and J are TRBV7-2 and TRBJ1-3; 7 bases fit TRBD1. This CDR3 comprises 16 residues. The V gene end was trimmed by 4 bases and the J gene end by 2 bases; junction bases not matched to a gene: 8. Germline loops: CDR1 SGHTA, CDR2 FQGNSA. The CDR3 bases are TGTGCCAGCAGCTCCCACCGGCAGGGGGCTGGAAACACCATATATTTT. This gives the protein CASSSHRQGAGNTIYF. The complete variable domain, with remaining parts taken from reference TRBV7-2 and TRBJ1-3, reads GAGVSQSPSNKVTEKGKDVELRCDPISGHTALYWYRQSLGQGLEFLIYFQGNSAPDKSGLPSDRFSAERTGGSVSTLTIQRTQQEDSAVYLCASSSHRQGAGNTIYFGEGSWLTVV.

This clone was detected only once. The rearrangement joins TRBV5-8 to TRBJ2-7; 11 bases fit TRBD1. The V and J ends lost 4 bases and 0 bases, in that order; junction bases with no gene match: 9. Germline V CDR1 and CDR2: SGHTS, YDEGEE. The CDR3 has 17 amino acids. The chain's CDR3 is CASSPTPGQGVSYEQYF. The CDR3 DNA sequence: TGTGCCAGCAGCCCGACGCCGGGACAGGGGGTCTCCTACGAGCAGTACTTC.

The CDR3 protein is CASSDLQQNTEAFF. CDR3 DNA sequence: TGTGCCAGCAGTGATTTACAGCAGAACACTGAAGCTTTCTTT. V usage is TRBV2 and J usage is TRBJ1-1; no firm D call. Trimming took off 3 bases at V and 1 base at J, with 9 bases between the two ends. The length of the CDR3 is 14 residues. Per the germline V gene, CDR1 is SNHLY and CDR2 is FYNNEI.

V is TRBV6-4 and J is TRBJ1-5, with D perhaps matching TRBD1 (5 bases). With 7 bases removed from V and 5 bases from J, the gap between germline ends came to 12 bases. Germline CDR1 reads MRHNA; CDR2 reads SNTAGT. CDR3 size: 13 residues. In DNA, the CDR3 is TGTGCCAGCACAGGGAGGGTTCATCAGCCCCAGCATTTT. It yields the protein CASTGRVHQPQHF.